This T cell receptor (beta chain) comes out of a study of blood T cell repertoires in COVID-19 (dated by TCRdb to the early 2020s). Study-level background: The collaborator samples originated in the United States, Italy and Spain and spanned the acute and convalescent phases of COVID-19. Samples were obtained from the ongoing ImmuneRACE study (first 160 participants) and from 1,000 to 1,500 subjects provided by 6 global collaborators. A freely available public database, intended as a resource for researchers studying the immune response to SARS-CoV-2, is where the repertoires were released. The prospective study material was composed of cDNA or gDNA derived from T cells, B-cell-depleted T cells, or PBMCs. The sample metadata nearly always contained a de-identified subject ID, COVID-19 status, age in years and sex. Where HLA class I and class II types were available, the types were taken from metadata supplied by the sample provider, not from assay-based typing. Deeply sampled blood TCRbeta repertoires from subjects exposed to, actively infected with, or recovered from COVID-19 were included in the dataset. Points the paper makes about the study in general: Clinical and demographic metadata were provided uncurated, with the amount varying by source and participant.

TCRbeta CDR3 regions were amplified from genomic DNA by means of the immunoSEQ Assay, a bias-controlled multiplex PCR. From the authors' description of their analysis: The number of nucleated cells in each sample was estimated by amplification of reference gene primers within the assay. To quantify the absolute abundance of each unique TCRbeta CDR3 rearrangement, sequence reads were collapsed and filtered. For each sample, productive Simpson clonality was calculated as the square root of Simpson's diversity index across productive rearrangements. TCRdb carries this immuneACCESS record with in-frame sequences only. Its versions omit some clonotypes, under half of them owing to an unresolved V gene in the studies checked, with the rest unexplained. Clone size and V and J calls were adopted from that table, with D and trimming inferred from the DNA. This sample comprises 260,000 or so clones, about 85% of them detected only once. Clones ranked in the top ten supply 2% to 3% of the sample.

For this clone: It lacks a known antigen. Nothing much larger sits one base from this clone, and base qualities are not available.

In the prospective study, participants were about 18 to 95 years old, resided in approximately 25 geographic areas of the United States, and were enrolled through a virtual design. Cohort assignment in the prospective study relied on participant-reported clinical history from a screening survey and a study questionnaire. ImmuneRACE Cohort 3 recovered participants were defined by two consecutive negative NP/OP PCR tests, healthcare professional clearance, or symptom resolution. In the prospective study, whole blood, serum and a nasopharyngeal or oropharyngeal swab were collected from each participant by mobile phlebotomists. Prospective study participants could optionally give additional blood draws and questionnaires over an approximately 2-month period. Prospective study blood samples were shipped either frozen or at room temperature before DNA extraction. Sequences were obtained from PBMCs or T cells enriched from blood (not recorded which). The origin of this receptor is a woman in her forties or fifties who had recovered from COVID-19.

The DNA is as follows: TGTGCCAGCAGTTTATCCGGGAACGCCTATAATTCACCCCTCCACTTT. The translation is CASSLSGNAYNSPLHF. The sequence is built from TRBV28 and TRBJ1-6; confidence is insufficient to name the D gene. Trimming at the junction amounts to 1 base on V and 2 bases on J, and the germline ends lie 9 bases apart. CDR1 MDHEN and CDR2 SYDVKM were looked up in the germline V gene. There are 16 amino acids in the CDR3, from cysteine to phenylalanine inclusive. The sequence is cut down to CDR3 DNA, 48 bases in frame from base 1.